This entry lists 29 T cell receptor beta chains sequenced from one sample in a study of molecular identifiers for immune sequencing clone quantification. MiXCR, run by TCRdb on the PCR reads, gives a single entry per CDR3 protein. This table has around 470,000 distinct CDR3 sequences, 25% appearing once. Material for sequencing was naive CD8+ T cells from blood, with Jurkat cell RNA spiked in. Documented subset: FACS-sorted CD8+CD4-CCR7+CD45RA+ naive T cells. All receptors come from a human donor in good health. Some libraries in this study had Jurkat cell RNA spiked in.

CDR3: CASSPSRPYLQGYTF. CDR3 DNA sequence: TGTGCCAGCAGTCCTTCCCGGCCATACTTGCAGGGCTACACCTTC. The gene calls are TRBV6-5 and TRBJ1-2; D is unresolved. The CDR3 runs to 15 residues. Germline V gene sequence: CDR1 MNHEY, CDR2 SVGAGI. The V end lost 5 bases, the J end lost 8 bases, and 21 bases lay between the germline ends.

This clonotype was observed at least ten times. The chain joins TRBV28 to TRBJ2-7; D might be TRBD2 (6 bases). V was cut by 3 bases and J by 4 bases, with 13 bases left in between. The CDR3 length is 14 residues. Looked up from germline, CDR1 is MDHEN and CDR2 is SYDVKM. CDR3 sequence (DNA): TGTGCCAGCAGTTTCGGGGGAGGACCTTACGAGCAGTACTTC. Translated: CASSFGGGPYEQYF. Filled out from reference TRBV28 and TRBJ2-7, the complete variable domain reads DVKVTQSSRYLVKRTGEKVFLECVQDMDHENMFWYRQDPGLGLRLIYFSYDVKMKEKGDIPEGYSVSREKKERFSLILESASTNQTSMYLCASSFGGGPYEQYFGPGTRLTVT.

This sequence joins TRBV30 and TRBJ2-7, with TRBD1 matching 8 bases. Germline values: CDR1 GTSNPN, CDR2 SVGIG (reference sequence). CDR3 length equals 12 residues. V shed 2 bases and J 5 bases; nucleotides not matched to a gene: 2. This CDR3 reads CAWSSTGDEQYF. CDR3 nucleotides: TGTGCCTGGAGTTCGACAGGGGACGAGCAGTACTTC.

As for this clonotype: This may come from a read error, since a much larger clone is one base off. The J gene is TRBJ2-2, the V gene TRBV20-1, with TRBD2 matching over 7 bases. The CDR3 spans 17 residues. CDR1 is DFQATT, CDR2 SNEGSKA, per germline (reference sequence). The chain's CDR3 is CSARELLAGESSGELSF. CDR3 DNA: TGCAGTGCTAGAGAGTTGTTGGCGGGAGAGTCCTCCGGGGAGCTGTCTTTT.

Only a few counts were recorded for this clonotype. The chain is built from TRBV14 and TRBJ2-7; D is unresolved. This CDR3 is built from 14 residues. Germline V CDR1 and CDR2: SGHDN, FVKESK. Trimming removed 1 base from V and 3 bases from J, with 10 bases in between. The CDR3 region has the DNA TGTGCCAGCAGCCAAGGGATCGGGTTCTACGAGCAGTACTTC. Residues: CASSQGIGFYEQYF.

This clonotype was counted many times. The chain links TRBV4-3 to TRBJ1-1; D might be TRBD1 (5 bases). The CDR3 length is 14 residues. Germline V gene data show CDR1 as LGHNA and CDR2 as YSLEER. Trimming removed 1 base from V and 5 bases from J, with 11 bases in between. This CDR3 reads CASSQGGVETEAFF. CDR3 coding DNA: TGCGCCAGCAGCCAAGGAGGGGTAGAGACTGAAGCTTTCTTT.

A word on this clonotype: A much bigger clone sits one base away, suggesting this may be a read error. The chain combines TRBV28 with TRBJ1-5; perhaps TRBD1 as D (5 bases). This CDR3 is built from 14 residues. CDR1 and CDR2 from the germline V gene are MDHEN and SYDVKM. CDR3 residues: CASSQPGRNRPQHF. CDR3 nucleotide sequence: TGTGCCAGCAGTCAACCGGGACGGAATCGGCCCCAGCATTTT.

Comment on this clonotype: The conserved final phenylalanine or tryptophan is absent from the CDR3, which likely points to a read error. The chain couples TRBV6-1 to TRBJ2-7; tentatively, D is TRBD2 (5 bases). The CDR3 consists of 15 residues. The V end lost 10 bases, the J end lost 0 bases, and 19 bases lay between the germline ends. Germline V gene sequence: CDR1 MNHNS, CDR2 SASEGT. In DNA form, the CDR3 reads TGTGCCACCCCAACCCCACTGGGAGCCTCCTACGAGCAGTACTCC. This translates into CATPTPLGASYEQYS.

The chain employs TRBV5-4 and TRBJ1-4, with D maybe TRBD1 (6 bases). The CDR3 sequence is 15 residues long. CDR1 and CDR2 from the germline V gene are SGHNT and YYREEE (reference sequence). Trimming left V 2 bases short and J 5 bases short, with 13 bases between. The CDR3 reads CASSFYGTGNEKLFF. The DNA of the CDR3 is TGTGCCAGCAGCTTCTATGGAACAGGGAATGAAAAACTGTTTTTT.

This clonotype was counted at least ten times. This chain uses TRBV5-1 with TRBJ2-7; no definite D call. Per the germline V gene, CDR1 is SGHRS and CDR2 is YFSETQ. Between the trimmed V and J ends, which lost 4 bases and 3 bases, there was a span of 17 bases. CDR3 size: 15 residues. CDR3 sequence reads: CASSEGSNFRYEQYF. CDR3 DNA: TGCGCCAGCAGCGAAGGTTCGAATTTTCGCTACGAGCAGTACTTC.

The sample holds many counts of this clonotype. The V call is TRBV7-9, the J call TRBJ1-1; D possibly corresponds to TRBD1 (5 bases). The ends were cut back, 5 bases at V and 0 bases at J, with 16 bases in the middle. The CDR3 loop spans 16 amino acids. Per germline, CDR1 SEHNR and CDR2 FQNEAQ (reference sequence). CDR3 DNA sequence: TGTGCCAGCAGCCCCACATGGGGGGACGTGAACACTGAAGCTTTCTTT. This sequence encodes CASSPTWGDVNTEAFF.

Ten or more counts support this clonotype. The rearrangement uses TRBV20-1 and TRBJ1-1; D might be TRBD1 (6 bases). Trimming pared 3 bases from V and 2 bases from J, leaving 13 bases between. The CDR3 extends over 14 amino acids. CDR1 is DFQATT and CDR2 is SNEGSKA in the germline V gene (reference sequence). The CDR3 loop is CSARGPGHNTEAFF. DNA for the CDR3: TGCAGTGCTAGGGGACCGGGACATAACACTGAAGCTTTCTTT.

This clonotype was counted only a few times. This chain joins TRBV6-2 or TRBV6-3 and TRBJ2-7, with 11 nucleotides matching TRBD2. The CDR3 contains 16 residues. Germline assignment: CDR1 MNHEY and CDR2 SVGEGT. V was clipped by 2 bases and J by 5 bases; unmatched bases: 8. The CDR3 sequence is CASSYVTSGGKDEQYF. CDR3 DNA: TGTGCCAGCAGTTACGTTACTAGCGGGGGCAAGGACGAGCAGTACTTC.

The chain joins TRBV19 to TRBJ1-4; D might be TRBD1 (6 bases). Trimming stripped 6 bases from V and 6 bases from J, with 8 bases between. Germline assignment: CDR1 LNHDA and CDR2 SQIVND (reference sequence). This CDR3 region has 12 residues. CDR3 amino acids: CASRQGHEKLFF. The CDR3 nucleotides are TGTGCCAGTAGACAGGGTCATGAAAAACTGTTTTTT. Filled out from reference TRBV19 and TRBJ1-4, the complete variable domain reads DGGITQSPKYLFRKEGQNVTLSCEQNLNHDAMYWYRQDPGQGLRLIYYSQIVNDFQKGDIAEGYSVSREKKESFPLTVTSAQKNPTAFYLCASRQGHEKLFFGSGTQLSVL.

This clonotype was found once. This may be a read error, as it is one base from a much larger clone. V usage is TRBV19 and J usage is TRBJ2-1; D remains unclear. The germline V and J ends were trimmed by 7 bases and 0 bases, with 13 bases remaining between them. Germline V gives CDR1 LNHDA, CDR2 SQIVND (reference sequence). The CDR3 totals 15 residues. The CDR3 DNA reads as TGTGCCAGTAATATCTCCCCTAGCTCCTACAATGAGCAGTTCTTC. Translating it yields CASNISPSSYNEQFF.

This clonotype was seen a handful of times. The chain has TRBV28 and TRBJ2-7; 8 nucleotides line up with TRBD1. J gave up 4 bases and V 5 bases, and 7 bases lay outside the gene matches. This CDR3 is 14 amino acids long. The V gene's germline CDR1 is MDHEN and CDR2 SYDVKM. The CDR3 sequence: CASSVAGTGYEQYF. In DNA, the CDR3 is TGTGCCAGCAGTGTAGCCGGGACAGGATACGAGCAGTACTTC.

Only one count was recorded for this clonotype. Here the CDR3 omits its conserved ending phenylalanine or tryptophan, so a read error is the likely source. The chain recombines TRBV30 with TRBJ2-2; D perhaps matches TRBD2 (5 bases). V lost 3 bases and J 0 bases, leaving 11 bases between the germline ends. The length of the CDR3 is 15 residues. The germline gives CDR1 GTSNPN, CDR2 SVGIG (reference sequence). The CDR3 is CAWSGVLANTGELFS. In DNA form, the CDR3 reads TGTGCCTGGAGCGGGGTACTTGCGAACACCGGGGAGCTGTTTTCT.

The V call is TRBV6-5, the J call TRBJ2-2, with 9 bases lining up with TRBD1. After removal of 5 bases from V and 6 bases from J, the junction contained 7 bases not matched to a gene. This CDR3 spans 15 amino acids. Germline CDR1 is MNHEY and CDR2 is SVGAGI. The CDR3 nucleotides read TGTGCCAGCAGTCCGGACAGGGGAGTGGCCGGGGAGCTGTTTTTT. Protein: CASSPDRGVAGELFF.

The rearrangement joins TRBV4-1 to TRBJ2-1; weak D call: TRBD2 (7 bases). V lost 2 bases to trimming and J lost 3 bases, with 23 bases between them. CDR1 MGHRA and CDR2 YSYEKL come from the germline V gene. The length of the CDR3 is 19 residues. CDR3 DNA sequence: TGCGCCAGCAGCCAATACCAGCGGGAAGTTATAGGGGGCTACAATGAGCAGTTCTTC. It translates to CASSQYQREVIGGYNEQFF.

The chain couples TRBV6-2 or TRBV6-3 to TRBJ2-3; 13 positions agree with TRBD2. The CDR3 covers 17 residues. Trimming took 0 bases from V and 4 from J; bases not matched to a gene: 4. Germline-derived CDR1 and CDR2 are MNHEY and SVGEGT. CDR3 protein: CASSYSGLAGEADTQYF. In DNA form, the CDR3 reads TGTGCCAGCAGTTACTCCGGACTAGCGGGAGAGGCAGATACGCAGTATTTT.

This clonotype was detected a few times. The chain couples TRBV7-9 to TRBJ2-1; no firm D call. This CDR3 is 14 amino acids long. Deletions cut 5 bases from V and 5 bases from J, with 13 bases between. Per the germline V gene, CDR1 is SEHNR and CDR2 is FQNEAQ (reference sequence). The CDR3 sequence: CASSKTSNDNEQFF. In DNA, the CDR3 is TGTGCCAGCAGCAAGACCTCTAACGACAATGAGCAGTTCTTC. The full variable domain, rest sourced from reference TRBV7-9 and TRBJ2-1, is DTGVSQNPRHKITKRGQNVTFRCDPISEHNRLYWYRQTLGQGPEFLTYFQNEAQLEKSRLLSDRFSAERPKGSFSTLEIQRTEQGDSAMYLCASSKTSNDNEQFFGPGTRLTVL.

The V gene is TRBV7-9, the J gene TRBJ1-1, with no clear D. The V gene's germline CDR1 is SEHNR and CDR2 FQNEAQ (reference sequence). V was pared by 4 bases and J by 0 bases, with 12 bases between. The CDR3 is 15 residues long. Written as DNA, the CDR3 is TGTGCCAGCAGCTCCGGGATAGACATGAACACTGAAGCTTTCTTT. Its translation: CASSSGIDMNTEAFF.

V gene TRBV6-2 or TRBV6-3 combines with J gene TRBJ2-5; D possibly uses TRBD1 or TRBD2 (6 bases each). CDR1 MNHEY and CDR2 SVGEGT come from the germline V gene. Trimming stripped 5 bases from V and 5 bases from J, with 15 bases between. The CDR3 has 14 amino acids. The DNA for the CDR3 is TGTGCCAGCAGTCGAACAACGGGGGCGGAGACCCAGTACTTC. Translation: CASSRTTGAETQYF.

On this clonotype: Without the conserved terminal phenylalanine or tryptophan, this CDR3 likely stems from a read error. The chain couples TRBV2 to TRBJ1-2; the D gene is possibly TRBD1 (5 bases). CDR3 length: 14 residues. CDR1 is SNHLY, CDR2 FYNNEI, per germline. V was shortened by 0 bases and J by 4 bases, with 9 bases between the two germline ends. CDR3 nucleotides: TGTGCCAGCAGTGAAGCCCAGGGCGGCTATGGCTACACCATC. Translation gives CASSEAQGGYGYTI.

As to this clonotype: A much more abundant neighbour one base away suggests this may be a read error. The CDR3 protein is CSARDHPDRVPDSPIHF. CDR3 coding DNA: TGCAGTGCTAGAGATCATCCCGACAGGGTCCCTGATTCACCCATCCACTTT. The chain combines TRBV20-1 with TRBJ1-6; 7 nucleotides align to TRBD1. Germline CDR1 DFQATT, CDR2 SNEGSKA (reference sequence). The CDR3 sequence is 17 residues long.

The V and J genes are TRBV28 and TRBJ2-7, with 10 bases that match TRBD2. Germline V lookup: CDR1 MDHEN, CDR2 SYDVKM. This CDR3 region has 19 residues. With 3 bases clipped from V and 7 bases from J, the junction kept 21 bases outside the gene matches. CDR3 DNA: TGTGCCAGCAGTTTGACAGGCTCGCGACTAGCGGGTCGCCCGTGGGAGCAGTACTTC. Translation gives CASSLTGSRLAGRPWEQYF.

With respect to this clonotype: This clone may be a read error of a much larger clone one base away. The CDR3 sequence is CASSYSTLITTNEKLFF. In DNA form, the CDR3 reads TGTGCCAGCAGTTACTCGACCCTCATAACAACTAATGAAAAACTGTTTTTT. V usage is TRBV6-5 and J usage is TRBJ1-4, with no clear D. The germline V and J ends were trimmed by 0 bases and 0 bases, with 11 bases remaining between them. The CDR3 contains 17 residues. CDR1 is MNHEY, CDR2 SVGAGI, per germline.

This clonotype was counted once. This may be a read error: a much more frequent sequence differs by one nucleotide. The chain recombines TRBV6-6 with TRBJ2-7, with D uncertain. Germline assignment: CDR1 MNHNY and CDR2 SVGAGI (reference sequence). The CDR3 spans 15 residues. CDR3: CASSNGPGGTYEQHF. The CDR3 nucleotides are TGTGCCAGCAGTAATGGCCCCGGTGGTACCTACGAGCAGCACTTC.

A few counts support this clonotype. This rearrangement joins TRBV6-5 to TRBJ1-1; D unclear. Germline loops: CDR1 MNHEY, CDR2 SVGAGI. Trimming shortened V by 0 bases and J by 3 bases, and 11 bases separated the two germline ends. There are 15 residues in the CDR3. This chain's CDR3 is CASSYSGGKYTEAFF. The DNA for the CDR3 is TGTGCCAGCAGTTACTCAGGCGGGAAGTACACTGAAGCTTTCTTT.